One sample yielded the 13 T cell receptor beta chains listed below, sequenced in a study of OX40 agonist ivuxolimab in advanced cancers. The method was immunoSEQ multiplex PCR; TCRdb's version includes in-frame clones alone and lacks a portion of them. The data contain roughly 61,000 clones, 80% to 90% of them seen just once; the ten biggest clones take up about 0.8%. Sequenced material: CD4+ or CD8+ T cells sorted from blood, taken in a trial of the OX40 agonist ivuxolimab. Receptors originate from an adult with an advanced solid tumor such as melanoma, head and neck, liver or kidney cancer.

The J gene is TRBJ2-3, the V gene TRBV5-4; no reliable D call. In germline, CDR1 is SGHNT, CDR2 YYREEE (reference sequence). The CDR3 runs to 11 residues. V lost 3 bases, J lost 10 bases, and 9 bases lay in between. In DNA form, the CDR3 reads TGTGCCAGCAGCTACGCCGAGGCGCAGTATTTT. Its protein product is CASSYAEAQYF.

There are a few counts of this clone. The CDR3 loop reads CATSSYWREAFF. DNA for the CDR3: TGTGCCACCAGCAGTTATTGGCGGGAAGCTTTCTTT. This sequence joins TRBV15 and TRBJ1-1; the D is unclear. Trimming took off 3 bases at V and 8 bases at J, with 10 bases between the two ends. CDR1 is LNHNV, CDR2 YYDKDF, per germline (reference sequence). CDR3 length equals 12 residues.

The chain uses TRBV2 and TRBJ1-1, with D unclear. V was trimmed by 8 bases and J by 0 bases, leaving 13 bases between them. Germline V lookup: CDR1 SNHLY, CDR2 FYNNEI. The length of the CDR3 is 14 residues. In nucleotides, the CDR3 is TGTGCCAGCGAGGTTAATGGGATGAACACTGAAGCTTTCTTT. Its protein is CASEVNGMNTEAFF.

The gene calls are TRBV5-1 and TRBJ2-3; D unresolved. The V gene lost 5 bases and the J gene lost 0 bases, with 10 bases spanning the gap. The CDR3 loop spans 14 amino acids. Germline-derived CDR1 and CDR2 are SGHRS and YFSETQ. The CDR3 DNA reads as TGCGCCAGCAGTGGCAGCTCTAGCACAGATACGCAGTATTTT. Encoded protein: CASSGSSSTDTQYF.

This clone came up a few times. The chain has TRBV7-2 and TRBJ2-1; 8 bases map to TRBD1. CDR1 and CDR2 (germline): SGHTA, FQGNSA. The J segment lost 7 bases and the V segment lost 6 bases, leaving 2 bases of the junction unmatched. The CDR3 is 12 amino acids. The CDR3 sequence: CASRRTGNEQFF. The CDR3 coding sequence is TGTGCCAGCAGGCGGACAGGGAATGAGCAGTTCTTC.

The V call is TRBV11-2, the J call TRBJ2-6; D gene ambiguous. This CDR3 has 16 residues. The germline CDR1 and CDR2 sequences are SGHAT and FQNNGV. With 5 bases removed from V and 0 bases from J, the gap between germline ends came to 11 bases. CDR3 nucleotides: TGTGCCAGCAGCCCAGGACGGATCTCTGGGGCCAACGTCCTGACTTTC. Its protein product is CASSPGRISGANVLTF. Looking up the rest from reference TRBV11-2 and TRBJ2-6 gives the full variable domain: EAGVAQSPRYKIIEKRQSVAFWCNPISGHATLYWYQQILGQGPKLLIQFQNNGVVDDSQLPKDRFSAERLKGVDSTLKIQPAKLEDSAVYLCASSPGRISGANVLTFGAGSRLTVL.

The chain is built from TRBV5-4 and TRBJ2-1, with 9 bases that match TRBD2. The CDR3 has 15 amino acids. Germline values: CDR1 SGHNT, CDR2 YYREEE (reference sequence). After removal of 0 bases from V and 2 bases from J, the junction contained 0 bases not matched to a gene. The chain's CDR3 is CASSLERGAYNEQFF. In DNA form, the CDR3 reads TGTGCCAGCAGCTTGGAGCGGGGGGCCTACAATGAGCAGTTCTTC.

This chain joins TRBV11-3 and TRBJ2-7; no firm D call. Per the germline V gene, CDR1 is SGHNT and CDR2 is YENEEA. Deletions cut 2 bases from V and 7 bases from J, with 15 bases between. CDR3 length: 14 residues. For the CDR3, the DNA is TGTGCCAGCAGCTTAAGGTTTGCGGTGGGGGAGCAGTACTTC. Its protein is CASSLRFAVGEQYF.

J is TRBJ1-1 and V is TRBV23-1; no clear D gene. TRBV23-1 qualifies as an ORF whose function is uncertain. Trimming took off 4 bases at V and 2 bases at J, with 11 bases between the two ends. The CDR3 is 14 amino acids. This chain's CDR3 is CASSPSGRNTEAFF. The DNA of the CDR3 is TGCGCCAGCAGTCCGTCGGGGAGAAACACTGAAGCTTTCTTT.

The chain combines TRBV18 with TRBJ2-2; TRBD1 might be the D (5 bases). Trimming took 0 bases from V and 0 from J, leaving 8 bases between them. CDR1 is KGHSH and CDR2 is LQKENI in the germline V gene. This CDR3 has 16 residues. This CDR3 is CASSPPTTANTGELFF. Written as DNA, the CDR3 is TGTGCCAGCTCACCACCGACGACAGCGAACACCGGGGAGCTGTTTTTT.

The chain employs TRBV9 and TRBJ2-5, with D possibly being TRBD2 (6 bases). Trimming took 0 bases from V and 2 from J, leaving 11 bases between them. This CDR3 is 15 amino acids long. Per germline, CDR1 SGDLS and CDR2 YYNGEE. This CDR3 reads CASSVGAGSQETQYF. The CDR3 DNA reads as TGTGCCAGCAGCGTAGGGGCGGGGTCTCAAGAGACCCAGTACTTC.

The genes are TRBV5-5 and TRBJ2-3, with D perhaps TRBD1 or TRBD2 (6 bases each). V was shortened by 6 bases and J by 2 bases, with 16 bases between the two germline ends. Germline V gene lookup returns CDR1 SGHKS and CDR2 YYEKEE (reference sequence). The CDR3 sequence is 15 residues long. The DNA of the CDR3 is TGTGCCAGCATCCGAGCTAGGGGGGACACAGATACGCAGTATTTT. Its translation: CASIRARGDTDTQYF.

This chain links TRBV7-2 with TRBJ1-2; D gene uncertain. This CDR3 has 12 residues. Germline assignment: CDR1 SGHTA and CDR2 FQGNSA. Trimming shortened V by 5 bases and J by 0 bases, and 4 bases separated the two germline ends. CDR3 sequence reads: CASSDSNYGYTF. CDR3 coding DNA: TGTGCCAGCAGCGACTCTAACTATGGCTACACCTTC.